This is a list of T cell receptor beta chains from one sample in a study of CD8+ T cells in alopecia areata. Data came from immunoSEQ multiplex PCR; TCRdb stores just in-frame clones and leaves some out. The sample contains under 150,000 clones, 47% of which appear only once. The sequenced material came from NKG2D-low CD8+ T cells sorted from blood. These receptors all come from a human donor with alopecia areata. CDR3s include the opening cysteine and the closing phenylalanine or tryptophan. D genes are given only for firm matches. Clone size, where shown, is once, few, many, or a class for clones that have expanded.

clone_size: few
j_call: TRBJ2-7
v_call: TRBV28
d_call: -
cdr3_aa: CASTAVRVSEQYF
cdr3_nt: TGTGCCAGCACGGCGGTACGGGTGAGTGAGCAGTACTTC

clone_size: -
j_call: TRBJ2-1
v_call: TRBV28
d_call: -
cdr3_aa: CASGHYNEQFF
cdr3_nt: TGTGCCAGCGGACACTACAATGAGCAGTTCTTC

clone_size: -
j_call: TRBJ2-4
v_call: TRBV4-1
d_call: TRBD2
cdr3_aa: CASSQTSEDIQYF
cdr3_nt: TGCGCCAGCAGCCAGACTAGCGAGGACATTCAGTACTTC

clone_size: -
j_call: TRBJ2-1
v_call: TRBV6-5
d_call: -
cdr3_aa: CASSYGTLYNEQFF
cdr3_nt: TGTGCCAGCAGTTACGGTACTCTCTACAATGAGCAGTTCTTC

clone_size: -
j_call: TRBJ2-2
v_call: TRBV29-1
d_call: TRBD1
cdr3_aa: CSAGQGAYTGELFF
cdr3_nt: TGCAGCGCAGGACAGGGGGCATATACCGGGGAGCTGTTTTTT

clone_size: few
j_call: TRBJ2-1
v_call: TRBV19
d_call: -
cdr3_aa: CASSITAYNEQFF
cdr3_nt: TGTGCCAGTAGTATCACAGCCTACAATGAGCAGTTCTTC

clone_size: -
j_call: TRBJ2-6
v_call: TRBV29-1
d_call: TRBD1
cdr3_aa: CSVFRGQGRSGANVLTF
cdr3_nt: TGCAGCGTTTTCCGGGGACAGGGACGATCTGGGGCCAACGTCCTGACTTTC

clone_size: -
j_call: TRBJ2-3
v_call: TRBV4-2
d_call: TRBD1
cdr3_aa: CASSQDRTEDTQYF
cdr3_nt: TGTGCCAGCAGCCAGGACAGGACGGAAGATACGCAGTATTTT

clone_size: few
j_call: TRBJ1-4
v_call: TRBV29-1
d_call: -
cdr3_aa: CSGLGVREKLFF
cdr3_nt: TGCAGCGGCCTAGGGGTTCGTGAAAAACTGTTTTTT

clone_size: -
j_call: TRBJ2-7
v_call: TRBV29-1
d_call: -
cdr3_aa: CSVGGVGRESYEQYF
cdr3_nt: TGCAGCGTTGGGGGGGTAGGGCGAGAATCCTACGAGCAGTACTTC

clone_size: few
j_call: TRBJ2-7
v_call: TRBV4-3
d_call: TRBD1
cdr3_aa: CASSQRTGDVDEQYF
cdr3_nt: TGCGCCAGCAGCCAGAGGACAGGGGACGTCGACGAGCAGTACTTC

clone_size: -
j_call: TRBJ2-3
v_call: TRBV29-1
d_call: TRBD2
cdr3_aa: CSAPGLAGGTDTQYF
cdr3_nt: TGCAGCGCTCCCGGACTAGCGGGGGGCACAGATACGCAGTATTTT

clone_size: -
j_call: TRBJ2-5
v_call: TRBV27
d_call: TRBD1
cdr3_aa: CASSSGTAQETQYF
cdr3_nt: TGTGCCAGCAGCTCCGGGACAGCACAAGAGACCCAGTACTTC

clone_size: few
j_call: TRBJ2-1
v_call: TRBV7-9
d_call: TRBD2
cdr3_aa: CASSPRSGGLSYNEQFF
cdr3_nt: TGTGCCAGCAGCCCCCGCAGCGGGGGGCTTTCCTACAATGAGCAGTTCTTC

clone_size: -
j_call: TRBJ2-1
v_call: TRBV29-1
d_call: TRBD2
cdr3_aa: CSGTSGGGEQFF
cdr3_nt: TGCAGCGGAACTAGCGGGGGGGGAGAGCAGTTCTTC

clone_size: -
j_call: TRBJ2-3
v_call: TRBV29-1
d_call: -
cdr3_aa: CSVEGSSTDTQYF
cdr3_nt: TGCAGCGTTGAGGGCAGTAGCACAGATACGCAGTATTTT

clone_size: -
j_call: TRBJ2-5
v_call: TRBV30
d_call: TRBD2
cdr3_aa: CAWTWTSGQETQYF
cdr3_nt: TGTGCCTGGACTTGGACTAGCGGCCAAGAGACCCAGTACTTC

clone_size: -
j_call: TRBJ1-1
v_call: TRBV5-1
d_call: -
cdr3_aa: CASSLEVVNTEAFF
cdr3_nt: TGCGCCAGCAGCTTGGAAGTGGTGAACACTGAAGCTTTCTTT

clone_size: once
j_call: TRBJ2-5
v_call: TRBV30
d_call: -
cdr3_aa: CAWSSDLETQYF
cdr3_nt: TGTGCCTGGAGTAGTGACTTGGAGACCCAGTACTTC

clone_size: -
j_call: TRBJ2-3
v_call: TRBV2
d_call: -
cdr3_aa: CASRETRFTQYF
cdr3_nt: TGTGCCAGCCGCGAGACTAGATTTACGCAGTATTTT

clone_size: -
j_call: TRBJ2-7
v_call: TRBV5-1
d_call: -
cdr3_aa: CASSFGAPYEQYF
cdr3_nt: TGCGCCAGCAGCTTTGGTGCACCCTACGAGCAGTACTTC

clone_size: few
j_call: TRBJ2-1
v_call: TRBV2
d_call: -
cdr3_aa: CASIRHDEQFF
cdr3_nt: TGTGCCAGCATCAGGCACGATGAGCAGTTCTTC

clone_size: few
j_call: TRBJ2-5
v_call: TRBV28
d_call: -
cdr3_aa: CASSVGGPMDF
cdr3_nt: TGTGCCAGCAGCGTCGGGGGGCCTATGGACTTC

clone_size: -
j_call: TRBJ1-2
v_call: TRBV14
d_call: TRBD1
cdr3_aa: CASSRSDRDYGYTF
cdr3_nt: TGTGCCAGCAGCCGCTCGGACAGGGACTATGGCTACACCTTC

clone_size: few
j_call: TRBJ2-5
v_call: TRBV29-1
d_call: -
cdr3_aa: CSVDGLTQETQYF
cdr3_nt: TGCAGCGTCGACGGGCTGACACAAGAGACCCAGTACTTC

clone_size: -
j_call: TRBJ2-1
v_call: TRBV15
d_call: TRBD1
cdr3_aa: CATSVRDRGNEQFF
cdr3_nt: TGTGCCACCAGCGTACGGGACAGGGGCAATGAGCAGTTCTTC

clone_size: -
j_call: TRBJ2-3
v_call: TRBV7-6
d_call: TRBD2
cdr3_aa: CASSLRGGTDTQYF
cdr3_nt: TGTGCCAGCAGCTTGCGGGGGGGCACAGATACGCAGTATTTT

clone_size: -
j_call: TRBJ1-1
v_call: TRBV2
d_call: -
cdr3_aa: CASSEAPTTSDTEAFF
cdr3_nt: TGTGCCAGCAGTGAAGCGCCCACAACCTCGGACACTGAAGCTTTCTTT

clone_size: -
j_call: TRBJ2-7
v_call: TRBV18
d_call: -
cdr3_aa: CASSPPGVHEQYF
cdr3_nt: TGTGCCAGCTCACCACCGGGGGTCCACGAGCAGTACTTC

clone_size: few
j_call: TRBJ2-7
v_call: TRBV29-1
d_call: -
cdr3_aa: CSVGPTAYEQYF
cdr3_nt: TGCAGCGTCGGACCTACCGCCTACGAGCAGTACTTC

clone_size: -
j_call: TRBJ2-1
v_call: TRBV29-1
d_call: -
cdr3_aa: CSAGYSNNEQFF
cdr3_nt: TGCAGCGCTGGGTACAGTAACAATGAGCAGTTCTTC

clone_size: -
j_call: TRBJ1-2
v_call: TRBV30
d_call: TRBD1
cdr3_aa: CASPYPGTGLGYTF
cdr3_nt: TGTGCCTCGCCTTATCCCGGGACAGGGCTTGGCTACACCTTC

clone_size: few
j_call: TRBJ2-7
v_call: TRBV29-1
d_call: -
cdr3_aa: CSVEGRSDGLYEQYF
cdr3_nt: TGCAGCGTTGAAGGCCGCTCCGACGGACTCTACGAGCAGTACTTC

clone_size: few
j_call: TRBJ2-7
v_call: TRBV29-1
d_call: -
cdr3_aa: CSARDNWAEQYF
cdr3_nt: TGCAGCGCCCGGGACAACTGGGCCGAGCAGTACTTC

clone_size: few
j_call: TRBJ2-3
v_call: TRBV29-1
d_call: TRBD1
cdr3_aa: CSVTTGVTDTQYF
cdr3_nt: TGCAGCGTTACAACAGGGGTCACAGATACGCAGTATTTT

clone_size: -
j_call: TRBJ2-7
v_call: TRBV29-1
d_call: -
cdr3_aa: CSVGGLSSYEQYF
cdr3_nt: TGCAGCGTTGGGGGCTTAAGCTCCTACGAGCAATACTTC

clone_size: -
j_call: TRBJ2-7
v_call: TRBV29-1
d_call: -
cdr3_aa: CSVETEPYEQYF
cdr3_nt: TGCAGCGTCGAGACAGAGCCCTACGAGCAGTACTTC

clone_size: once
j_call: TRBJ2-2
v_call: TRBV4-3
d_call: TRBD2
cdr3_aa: CASAPGGTGELFF
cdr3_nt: TGCGCCAGCGCCCCGGGGGGTACCGGGGAGCTGTTTTTT

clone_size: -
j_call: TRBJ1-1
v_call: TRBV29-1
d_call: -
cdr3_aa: CSVERGDNTEAFF
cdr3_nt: TGCAGCGTTGAAAGGGGAGACAACACTGAAGCTTTCTTT

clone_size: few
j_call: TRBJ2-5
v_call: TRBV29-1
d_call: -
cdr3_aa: CSVDTPGASGQETQYF
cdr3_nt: TGCAGCGTTGATACCCCAGGCGCCAGCGGGCAAGAGACCCAGTACTTC

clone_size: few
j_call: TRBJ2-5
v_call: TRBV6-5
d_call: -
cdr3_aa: CASIFRETQYF
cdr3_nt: TGTGCCAGCATCTTTCGGGAGACCCAGTACTTC

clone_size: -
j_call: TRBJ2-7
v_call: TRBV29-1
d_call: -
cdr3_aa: CSVGTGSSYEQYF
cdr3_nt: TGCAGCGTTGGGACGGGTAGCTCCTACGAGCAGTACTTC

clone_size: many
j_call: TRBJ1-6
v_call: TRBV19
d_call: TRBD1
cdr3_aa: CASGDRGWSPLHF
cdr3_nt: TGTGCCAGTGGCGACAGGGGATGGTCACCCCTCCACTTT